This T cell receptor beta chain was obtained from a study of blood T cell repertoires in COVID-19. About the study: Some COVID-19 samples were acute and others convalescent; all came from the United States, Italy and Spain. In each case, the material was cDNA or gDNA derived from T cells, B-cell-depleted T cells, or PBMCs.

In the authors' workflow: Amplification with reference gene primers provided the estimates of nucleated cell counts. Assay used: immunoSEQ multiplex PCR; TCRdb lists only in-frame clones, some missing. Clone size and the V and J calls come from that table; the DNA yielded D and trimming. The sample lists roughly 46,000 clones, roughly four fifths seen once, with 6.5% to 9% in the top ten. Germline values: CDR1 MDHEN, CDR2 SYDVKM. Trimming removed 8 bases from V and 0 bases from J, with 11 bases in between. This CDR3 spans 14 amino acids. V usage is TRBV28 and J usage is TRBJ2-1; possible D gene TRBD2, 6 bases. This TCR was sampled from a man aged 55 to 70 with active COVID-19. Input material: peripheral blood. The DNA of the CDR3 is TGTGCCAGCCTTACCGGGAGCTCCTACAATGAGCAGTTCTTC. This encodes CASLTGSSYNEQFF.